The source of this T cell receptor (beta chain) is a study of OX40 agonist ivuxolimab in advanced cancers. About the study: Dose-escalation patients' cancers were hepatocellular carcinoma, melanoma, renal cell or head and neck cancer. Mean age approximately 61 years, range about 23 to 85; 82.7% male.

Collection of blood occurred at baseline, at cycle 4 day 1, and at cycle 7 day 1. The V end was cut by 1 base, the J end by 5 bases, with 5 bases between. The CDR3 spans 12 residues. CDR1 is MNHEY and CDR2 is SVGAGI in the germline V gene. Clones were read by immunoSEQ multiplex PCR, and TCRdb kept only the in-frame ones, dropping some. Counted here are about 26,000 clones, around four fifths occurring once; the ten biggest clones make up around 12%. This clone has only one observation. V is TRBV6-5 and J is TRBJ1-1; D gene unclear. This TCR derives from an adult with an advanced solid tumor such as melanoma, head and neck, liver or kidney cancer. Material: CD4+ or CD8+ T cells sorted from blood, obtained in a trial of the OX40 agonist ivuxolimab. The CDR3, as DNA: TGTGCCAGCAGTTACTGGGGAACTGAAGCTTTCTTT. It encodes CASSYWGTEAFF.